These 3 T cell receptor beta chains share one sample of origin, sequenced in a study of CD4+ T cells in melanoma. Sequenced by immunoSEQ multiplex PCR; TCRdb stores in-frame clones only, minus some. Among about 50,000 clones listed, 89% were seen once. Sequenced: peripheral blood. The source of these receptors is a human donor with melanoma.

The CDR3 DNA is TGTGCCAGCAGCTTGGTCCCAAAAAGGACAGGGAACACTGAAGCTTTCTTT. This translates into CASSLVPKRTGNTEAFF. The gene calls are TRBV5-4 and TRBJ1-1; 7 nucleotides match TRBD1. The germline gives CDR1 SGHNT, CDR2 YYREEE (reference sequence). The CDR3 consists of 17 residues. V trimming: 0 bases; J trimming: 1 base; junction bases outside the gene matches: 9.

The J gene is TRBJ2-7, the V gene TRBV5-1; TRBD1 agrees at 7 bases. From germline, CDR1 is SGHRS and CDR2 YFSETQ. The junction had 3 bases not matched to a gene; V was cut back by 0 bases and J by 3 bases. The CDR3 spans 14 residues. The CDR3: CASSLGDSLYEQYF. In DNA form, the CDR3 reads TGCGCCAGCAGCTTGGGGGACAGTCTCTACGAGCAGTACTTC.

The chain employs TRBV9 and TRBJ2-3; either TRBD1 or TRBD2 may supply D (6 bases each). Trimming left V 5 bases short and J 5 bases short, with 15 bases between. Germline V gene lookup returns CDR1 SGDLS and CDR2 YYNGEE. This CDR3 has 14 amino acids. CDR3: CASSGGQGLDTQYF. The CDR3, as DNA: TGTGCCAGCAGTGGGGGGCAGGGTTTAGATACGCAGTATTTT.